This T cell receptor beta chain was recorded in a study of blood T cell repertoires in COVID-19. Overall study context: Some COVID-19 samples were acute and others convalescent; all came from the United States, Italy and Spain.

Original data processing: How many nucleated cells were present was estimated from reference gene primer amplification. Data came from immunoSEQ multiplex PCR; TCRdb stores just in-frame clones and leaves some out. V and J calls and clone size come straight from that table; D and trimming were deduced from the DNA. The table records over 200,000 clones, approximately 80% of them present only once. Living in about two dozen US areas, the participants were between roughly 18 and 90 years of age. CDR1 and CDR2 from the germline V gene are MDHEN and SYDVKM. Trimming stripped 2 bases from V and 7 bases from J, with 12 bases between. This CDR3 comprises 14 residues.

The receptor's source is a woman aged 50 to 60 with acute COVID-19. Input material: PBMCs or T cells enriched from blood (not recorded which). The chain links TRBV28 to TRBJ1-5, with a possible D match to TRBD1 (5 bases). The CDR3 loop reads CASSLVGREQPQHF. DNA for the CDR3: TGTGCCAGCAGTTTAGTAGGCAGGGAACAGCCCCAGCATTTT. Based on the CDR3 plus reference TRBV28 and TRBJ1-5, the full variable domain is DVKVTQSSRYLVKRTGEKVFLECVQDMDHENMFWYRQDPGLGLRLIYFSYDVKMKEKGDIPEGYSVSREKKERFSLILESASTNQTSMYLCASSLVGREQPQHFGDGTRLSIL.